This entry describes one TCR beta chain. The antigen remains undetermined. This CDR3 is built from 16 residues. Trimming at V came to 2 bases and at J to 7 bases, leaving 6 bases not matched to a gene. CDR1 and CDR2 from the germline V gene are LGHNA and YNFKEQ. PCR was performed using 60 Vbeta and 13 Jbeta primers. Assay: immunoSEQ multiplex PCR; the TCRdb copy retains only in-frame clones and omits some. The sample lists 120,000 to 150,000 clones; over 70% were seen once. The sample comes from a study of cytomegalovirus exposure and HLA in healthy donors. Overall study: Genetic ancestry analysis placed 81% of the 300 to 500 donors that were genotyped in the Caucasian-associated cluster. Study-level findings and limits: Later on, a genetic analysis was performed. It linked a missense variant in DCLRE1C with V- and J-gene trimming of TCR beta. Presence/absence analyses rested on an assumption that sequencing depth was roughly uniform across donors.

Sequenced sample: PBMCs. The chain employs TRBV4-2 and TRBJ2-2; 11 positions agree with TRBD2. This clonotype was obtained from a woman aged 40-49 years in good health and CMV-seronegative. CDR3 loop: CASSQSLAGEDGELFF. CDR3 coding DNA: TGTGCCAGCAGCCAATCACTAGCGGGGGAGGACGGGGAGCTGTTTTTT.